This T cell receptor beta chain derives from a study of T cell clonality in common variable immunodeficiency. General study points: CVID subjects had higher TCRbeta clonality than healthy controls, most marked in about a third.

V lost 3 bases to trimming and J lost 5 bases; unmatched junction nucleotides: 4. The CDR3 extends over 16 amino acids. This clone was observed at least ten times. Its antigen is not known. The missing CDR3 end, 3 residues past where the read stops, is filled in from the germline J gene. Most patients and controls had Caucasian heritage. Repertoires were generated with immunoSEQ multiplex PCR, while TCRdb's copy carries only in-frame clones and drops some. The sample contains around 39,000 clones, none of them singletons. Source material: peripheral blood mononuclear cells. The chain recombines TRBV12-3 or TRBV12-4 with TRBJ2-5; TRBD2 agrees at 15 bases. The TCR originated in a person between 18 and 75 years old in good health. The part of the CDR3 DNA that was read is TGTGCCAGCAGTTTGGGGACTAGCGGGGGGTGGGAGACC. Protein product: CASSLGTSGGWET. The CDR3, in full, reads CASSLGTSGGWETQYF.